This T cell receptor beta chain was captured by sequencing in a study of T cells in Graves' hyperthyroidism and ophthalmopathy. At the level of the study: Specimen type is peripheral blood, collected at initial diagnosis prior to any treatment.

Diagnostic assessment was based on clinical symptoms, serum thyroxine and TRAb, thyroid ultrasound and orbital computed tomography. The PBMCs had their origin in 10 ml of fresh peripheral blood. General observations from the study: Blood shared most expanded thyroid clonotypes above 0.001.

In its sample, this clonotype was seen a few times. Its antigen remains unknown. Template material for amplifying TCR beta CDR3 regions consisted of RNA transcripts. A set of HTBI primers served as the primers for a first-round RT-PCR of the TCR CDR3. TCRdb passed the multiplex PCR reads through MiXCR, listing each CDR3 protein once. The table lists around 600,000 distinct CDR3 sequences, around 14% of them singletons. The source of this sequence is a woman in her 30s with Graves' hyperthyroidism. Sequenced sample: blood.

CDR3 bases: TGTGCCAGCAGCTTAGTAGGGATGGACGCTTTCTTT. This gives the protein CASSLVGMDAFF. V and J are TRBV7-9 and TRBJ1-1, with D uncertain. V dropped 1 base and J dropped 11 bases, with 11 bases sitting between them. The CDR3 has 12 residues. Germline V gene sequence: CDR1 SEHNR, CDR2 FQNEAQ (reference sequence).